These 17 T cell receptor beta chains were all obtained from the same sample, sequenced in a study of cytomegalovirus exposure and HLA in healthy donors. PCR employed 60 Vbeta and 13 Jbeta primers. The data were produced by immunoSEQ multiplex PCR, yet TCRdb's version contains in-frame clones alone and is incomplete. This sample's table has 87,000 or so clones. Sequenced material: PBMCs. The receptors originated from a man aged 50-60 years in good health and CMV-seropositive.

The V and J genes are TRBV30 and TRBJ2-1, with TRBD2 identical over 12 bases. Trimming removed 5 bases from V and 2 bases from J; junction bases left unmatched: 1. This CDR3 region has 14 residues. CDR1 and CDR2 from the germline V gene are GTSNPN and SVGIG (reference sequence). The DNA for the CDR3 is TGTGCCTGGCGACTAGCGGGAGCCTACAATGAGCAGTTCTTC. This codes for CAWRLAGAYNEQFF.

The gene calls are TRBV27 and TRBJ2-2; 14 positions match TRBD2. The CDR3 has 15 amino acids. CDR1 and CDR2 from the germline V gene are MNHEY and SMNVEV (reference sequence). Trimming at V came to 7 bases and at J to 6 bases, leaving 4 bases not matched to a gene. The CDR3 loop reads CASTRLAGGSGELFF. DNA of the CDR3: TGTGCCAGCACTCGACTAGCGGGAGGGTCCGGGGAGCTGTTTTTT.

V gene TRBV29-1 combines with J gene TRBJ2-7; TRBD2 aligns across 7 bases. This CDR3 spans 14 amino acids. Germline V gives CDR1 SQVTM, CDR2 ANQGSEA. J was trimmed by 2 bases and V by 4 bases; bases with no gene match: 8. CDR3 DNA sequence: TGCAGCGTTGGGGGGGGGAGGGCTCCCTACGAGCAGTACTTC. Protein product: CSVGGGRAPYEQYF.

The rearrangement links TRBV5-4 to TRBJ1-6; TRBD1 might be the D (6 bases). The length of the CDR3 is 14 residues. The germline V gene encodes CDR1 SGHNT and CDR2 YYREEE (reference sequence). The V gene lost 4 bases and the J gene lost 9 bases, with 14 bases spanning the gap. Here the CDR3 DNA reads TGTGCCAGCAGCCTTCGGGACATAGGTTCACCCCTCCACTTT. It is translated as CASSLRDIGSPLHF.

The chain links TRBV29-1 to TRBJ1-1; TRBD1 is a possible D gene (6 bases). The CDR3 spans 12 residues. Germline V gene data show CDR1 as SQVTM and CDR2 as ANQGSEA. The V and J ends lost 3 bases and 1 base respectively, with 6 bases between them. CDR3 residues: CSVDRGNTEAFF. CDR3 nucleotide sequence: TGCAGCGTTGACAGGGGGAACACTGAAGCTTTCTTT.

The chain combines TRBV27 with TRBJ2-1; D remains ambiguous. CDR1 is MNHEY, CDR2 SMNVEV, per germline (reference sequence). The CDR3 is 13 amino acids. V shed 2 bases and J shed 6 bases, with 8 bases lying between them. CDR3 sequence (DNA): TGTGCCAGCAGTTTACTCGGCGGCAATGAGCAGTTCTTC. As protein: CASSLLGGNEQFF.

The CDR3 DNA sequence: TGCGCCAGCAGCTTGGAGGGGTCCAATGAGCAGTTCTTC. Its translation is CASSLEGSNEQFF. The chain is built from TRBV5-1 and TRBJ2-1; weak D call: TRBD1 (5 bases). CDR3 length: 13 residues. Germline CDR1 and CDR2: SGHRS and YFSETQ. Trimming left V 0 bases short and J 6 bases short, with 7 bases between.

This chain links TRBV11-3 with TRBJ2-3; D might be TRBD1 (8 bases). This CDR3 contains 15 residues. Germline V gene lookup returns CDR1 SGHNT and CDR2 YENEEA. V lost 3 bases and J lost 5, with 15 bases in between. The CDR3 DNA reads TGTGCCAGCAGCTTCGGACAGGGAGGGGTAGATACGCAGTATTTT. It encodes CASSFGQGGVDTQYF.

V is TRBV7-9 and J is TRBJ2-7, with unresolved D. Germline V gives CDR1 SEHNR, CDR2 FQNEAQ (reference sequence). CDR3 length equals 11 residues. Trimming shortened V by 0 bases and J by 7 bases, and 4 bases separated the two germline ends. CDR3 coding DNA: TGTGCCAGCAGCTTAGCTGGGGAGCAGTACGTC. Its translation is CASSLAGEQYV.

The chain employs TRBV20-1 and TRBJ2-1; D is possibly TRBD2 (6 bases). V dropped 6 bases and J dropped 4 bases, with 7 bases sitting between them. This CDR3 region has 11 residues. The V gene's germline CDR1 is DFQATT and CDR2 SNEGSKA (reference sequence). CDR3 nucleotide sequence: TGCAGTGCGGGAGGTTACAATGAGCAGTTCTTC. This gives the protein CSAGGYNEQFF.

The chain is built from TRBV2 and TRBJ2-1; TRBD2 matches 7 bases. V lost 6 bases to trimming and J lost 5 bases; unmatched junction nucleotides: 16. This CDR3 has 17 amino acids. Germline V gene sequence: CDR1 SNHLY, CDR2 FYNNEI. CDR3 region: CASSGTTGPTLNNEQFF. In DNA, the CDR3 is TGTGCCAGCAGCGGGACTACGGGGCCCACACTTAACAATGAGCAGTTCTTC.

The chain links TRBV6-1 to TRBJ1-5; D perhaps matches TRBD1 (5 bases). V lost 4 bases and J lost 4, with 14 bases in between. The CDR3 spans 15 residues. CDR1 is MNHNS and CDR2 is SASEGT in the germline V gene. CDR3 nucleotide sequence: TGTGCCAGCAGTGGCGGGACGGGTGAGAATCAGCCCCAGCATTTT. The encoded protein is CASSGGTGENQPQHF.

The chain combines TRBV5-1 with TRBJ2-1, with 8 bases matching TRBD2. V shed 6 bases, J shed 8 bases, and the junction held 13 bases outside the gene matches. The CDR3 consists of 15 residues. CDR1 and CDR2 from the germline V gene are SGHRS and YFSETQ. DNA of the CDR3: TGCGCCAGCACCCCTCGAGCGGGAGAAAGGGATGAGCAGTTCTTC. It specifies CASTPRAGERDEQFF.

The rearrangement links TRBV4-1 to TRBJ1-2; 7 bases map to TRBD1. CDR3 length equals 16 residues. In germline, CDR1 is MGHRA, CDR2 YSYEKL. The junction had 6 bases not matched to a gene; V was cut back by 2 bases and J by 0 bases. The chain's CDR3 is CASSQPAGGSNYGYTF. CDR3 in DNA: TGCGCCAGCAGCCAACCCGCAGGGGGTTCTAACTATGGCTACACCTTC.

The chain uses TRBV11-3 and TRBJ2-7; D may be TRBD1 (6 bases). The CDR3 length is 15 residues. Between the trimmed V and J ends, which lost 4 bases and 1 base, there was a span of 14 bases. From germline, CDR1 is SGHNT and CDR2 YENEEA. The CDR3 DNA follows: TGTGCCAGCAGCTATGACAGGACTCCATCCTACGAGCAGTACTTC. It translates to CASSYDRTPSYEQYF.

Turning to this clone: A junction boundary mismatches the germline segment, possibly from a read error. DNA for the CDR3: TGTGCTAGCAGCCCCGACAGGACTAACACCGGGGAGCTGTTTTTT. Protein sequence: CASSPDRTNTGELFF. The chain links TRBV7-7 to TRBJ2-2; weak D call: TRBD1 (6 bases). CDR1 SSHAT and CDR2 FNYEAQ come from the germline V gene (reference sequence). This CDR3 region has 15 residues. The entire variable domain, with the rest obtained from reference TRBV7-7 and TRBJ2-2, is as follows: GAGVSQSPRYKVTKRGQDVTLRCDPISSHATLYWYQQALGQGPEFLTYFNYEAQPDKSGLPSDRFSAERPEGSISTLTIQRTEQRDSAMYRCASSPDRTNTGELFFGEGSRLTVL.

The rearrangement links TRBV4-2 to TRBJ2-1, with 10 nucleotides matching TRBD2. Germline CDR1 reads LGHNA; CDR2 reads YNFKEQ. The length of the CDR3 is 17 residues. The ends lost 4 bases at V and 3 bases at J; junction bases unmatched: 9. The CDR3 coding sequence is TGTGCCAGCAGCCTAACAATAGCGGGAGGCGGCTACAATGAGCAGTTCTTC. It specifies CASSLTIAGGGYNEQFF.